What follows is one TCR beta chain and its context. Its cognate antigen is unknown. The junction does not match germline at one end; this may be a read error. These data originate in a study of blood T cells in healthy people across ages. General study findings and limits: Roughly linear age-related decline in beta diversity appeared, significant by age approximately 41.

Through a sample-barcoded 5' primer and a J-beta primer mix, a second PCR was run for roughly 6 to 12 cycles. TCRdb re-called the 5' RACE reads with MiXCR, one entry per CDR3 protein. The data show some 1.8 million distinct CDR3 sequences, about 39% seen once. The CDR3 is made up of 12 amino acids. Germline values: CDR1 SGHKS, CDR2 YYEKEE (reference sequence). This chain connects TRBV5-5 to TRBJ2-7; D is ambiguous. This sequence was found in a human donor in good health. The material sequenced was blood. The CDR3 region is CASLSPAYEQCF. The CDR3 coding sequence is TGTGCCAGCTTATCTCCCGCCTACGAGCAGTGCTTC.